These T cell receptor beta chains were read from a single sample in a study of blood T cell repertoires in COVID-19. Clones were read by immunoSEQ multiplex PCR, and TCRdb kept only the in-frame ones, dropping some. The data contain hundreds of thousands of clones, roughly 76% of them seen just once; the ten biggest clones take up roughly 8%. Sequencing input: peripheral blood. The receptors stem from a woman older than 75 with COVID-19, enrolled during active disease. Both conserved end residues are part of each CDR3. The D gene is left open where the match is weak. The listing skips clone size in some rows; elsewhere it reads once, few, many or a size class.

>once|TRBJ2-6|NA|TRBV4-1
CASSHFRDTPSGANVLTF
TGCGCCAGCAGCCATTTTCGGGACACCCCCTCTGGGGCCAACGTCCTGACTTTC
>few|TRBJ1-5|NA|TRBV18
CASSPDRDQPQHF
TGTGCCAGCTCACCAGACCGGGATCAGCCCCAGCATTTT
>NA|TRBJ2-1|TRBD2|TRBV27
CASTRGGYNEQFF
TGTGCCAGCACTCGGGGGGGTTACAATGAGCAGTTCTTC
>NA|TRBJ1-2|NA|TRBV5-1
CASSLDSARSNYGYTF
TGCGCCAGCAGCTTGGACAGTGCCAGATCGAACTATGGCTACACCTTC
>NA|TRBJ2-1|NA|TRBV18
CASSPLLAPYNEQFF
TGTGCCAGCTCACCACTTCTAGCGCCCTACAATGAGCAGTTCTTC
>NA|TRBJ2-5|NA|TRBV3-1/TRBV3-2
CASSQRDSGIQETQYF
TGTGCCAGCAGCCAAAGGGATAGCGGAATTCAAGAGACCCAGTACTTC
>NA|TRBJ1-1|NA|TRBV4-1
CASSQSPTGLNTEAFF
TGCGCCAGCAGCCAATCCCCGACAGGCCTGAACACTGAAGCTTTCTTT
>NA|TRBJ1-2|TRBD1|TRBV20-1
CSANRGVDYTF
TGCAGTGCGAACAGGGGAGTGGACTACACCTTC
>NA|TRBJ1-4|NA|TRBV18
CASSDGTAEKLFF
TGTGCCAGCTCGGACGGGACTGCGGAAAAACTGTTTTTT
>NA|TRBJ2-3|NA|TRBV14
CASSPGAATQYF
TGTGCCAGCAGTCCAGGGGCGGCCACGCAGTATTTT
>NA|TRBJ1-5|TRBD1|TRBV28
CASSFYRGDQPQHF
TGTGCCAGCAGTTTCTACAGGGGGGATCAGCCCCAGCATTTT
>NA|TRBJ2-7|NA|TRBV29-1
CSTRDNSYEQYF
TGCAGCACCCGGGACAACTCCTACGAGCAGTACTTC
>many|TRBJ1-2|NA|TRBV3-1/TRBV3-2
CASSLLAAAEVYGYTF
TGTGCCAGCAGCCTGTTAGCGGCCGCAGAGGTCTATGGCTACACCTTC
>NA|TRBJ2-1|TRBD2|TRBV5-1
CASSLDRTSGRNEQFF
TGCGCCAGCAGCTTGGATAGGACTAGCGGGAGGAATGAGCAGTTCTTC
>NA|TRBJ2-2|TRBD1|TRBV18
CASSPRSSGTGITGELFF
TGTGCCAGCTCACCACGTTCTTCCGGGACAGGAATCACCGGGGAGCTGTTTTTT
>NA|TRBJ1-2|NA|TRBV3-1/TRBV3-2
CASSPRGLANYGYTF
TGTGCCAGCAGCCCCCGCGGGCTGGCTAACTATGGCTACACCTTC
>NA|TRBJ1-4|NA|TRBV7-9
CASSLGSGWEKLFF
TGTGCCAGCAGCTTAGGGAGCGGATGGGAAAAACTGTTTTTT
>few|TRBJ1-5|NA|TRBV9
CASSRDNSNQPQHF
TGTGCCAGCAGCAGGGACAATAGCAATCAGCCCCAGCATTTT
>few|TRBJ1-1|NA|TRBV19
CASSTLAQANTEAFF
TGTGCCAGTAGTACCCTCGCACAGGCAAATACTGAAGCTTTCTTT
>NA|TRBJ2-1|TRBD2|TRBV11-3
CASSPGVAGGPEQFF
TGTGCCAGCAGCCCCGGGGTAGCGGGGGGGCCTGAGCAGTTCTTC
>NA|TRBJ2-1|NA|TRBV19
CASSMSSWTDNEQFF
TGTGCCAGTAGCATGTCCTCGTGGACAGACAATGAGCAGTTCTTC
>NA|TRBJ2-5|NA|TRBV7-9
CASSVTGDQETQYF
TGTGCCAGCAGTGTCACCGGGGATCAAGAGACCCAGTACTTC
>few|TRBJ2-5|TRBD2|TRBV6-2/TRBV6-3
CASSQTSETQYF
TGTGCCAGCAGTCAGACTAGCGAGACCCAGTACTTC
>NA|TRBJ1-6|NA|TRBV18
CASSPSGGSSYNSPLHF
TGTGCCAGCTCACCCTCCGGGGGTAGCTCCTATAATTCACCCCTCCACTTT
>NA|TRBJ1-1|NA|TRBV7-3
CASSYRLNTEAFF
TGTGCCAGCAGCTACCGGTTGAACACTGAAGCTTTCTTT
>NA|TRBJ2-2|NA|TRBV7-3
CASSPRVTGELFF
TGTGCCAGCAGCCCTCGGGTTACCGGGGAGCTGTTTTTT
>NA|TRBJ2-4|NA|TRBV6-5
CASSYARSAFKRYF
TGTGCCAGCAGTTACGCCCGATCCGCTTTCAAGAGATACTTC